The next 20 T cell receptor beta chains were all read from a single sample in a study of OX40 agonist ivuxolimab in advanced cancers. This table comes from immunoSEQ multiplex PCR, and its TCRdb copy is limited to in-frame clones, with some not included. The table lists roughly 92,000 clones, around nine tenths of them singletons, with less than 1.5% in the top ten. The sequencing here drew on CD4+ or CD8+ T cells sorted from blood, taken in a trial of the OX40 agonist ivuxolimab. The source of these receptors is an adult with an advanced solid tumor such as melanoma, head and neck, liver or kidney cancer.

The genes are TRBV7-3 and TRBJ2-1; 8 bases fit TRBD1. The CDR3 sequence is 16 residues long. Germline V gene sequence: CDR1 SGHTA, CDR2 FQGTGA. The V gene end was trimmed by 5 bases and the J gene end by 6 bases; junction bases not matched to a gene: 12. CDR3 coding DNA: TGTGCCAGCAGCCCTGGGTTAGGACAGGGTGTCAATGAGCAGTTCTTC. Its protein product is CASSPGLGQGVNEQFF.

The rearrangement joins TRBV10-1 to TRBJ2-2; the D call may be TRBD1 or TRBD2 (5 bases each). This CDR3 spans 16 amino acids. CDR1 WNHNN and CDR2 SYGVQD come from the germline V gene (reference sequence). Deletions cut 3 bases from V and 4 bases from J, with 15 bases between. The CDR3 nucleotides are TGCGCCAGCAGTGACTGGGACGGCCGCTCCACCGGGGAGCTGTTTTTT. This gives the protein CASSDWDGRSTGELFF.

The chain carries TRBV7-2 and TRBJ1-1, with 7 bases matching TRBD1. The J segment lost 2 bases and the V segment lost 5 bases, leaving 5 bases of the junction unmatched. The CDR3 consists of 14 residues. The germline CDR1 and CDR2 sequences are SGHTA and FQGNSA. CDR3: CASSRDRANTEAFF. DNA for the CDR3: TGTGCCAGCAGCCGCGACAGGGCTAACACTGAAGCTTTCTTT.

The chain has TRBV15 and TRBJ2-7; D is unresolved. This CDR3 is built from 13 residues. Per germline, CDR1 LNHNV and CDR2 YYDKDF (reference sequence). Between the trimmed V and J ends, which lost 1 base and 4 bases, there was a span of 8 bases. CDR3 protein: CATSRGIGYEQYF. The CDR3 region has the DNA TGTGCCACCAGCAGAGGCATTGGGTACGAGCAGTACTTC.

The V gene is TRBV6-1, the J gene TRBJ1-1; TRBD1 might be the D (5 bases). V shed 4 bases and J shed 3 bases, with 12 bases lying between them. The CDR3 has 14 residues. The V gene's germline CDR1 is MNHNS and CDR2 SASEGT. The CDR3 loop reads CASSVVSGDTEAFF. CDR3 nucleotide sequence: TGTGCCAGCAGTGTTGTATCGGGGGACACTGAAGCTTTCTTT.

This rearrangement joins TRBV2 to TRBJ2-7; TRBD1 agrees at 9 bases. The length of the CDR3 is 13 residues. Germline lookup yields CDR1 SNHLY and CDR2 FYNNEI. Trimming took 7 bases from V and 5 from J; bases not matched to a gene: 6. In DNA, the CDR3 is TGTGCCAGCAAATGGACAGGGGATCACGAGCAGTACTTC. This sequence encodes CASKWTGDHEQYF.

The chain joins TRBV4-2 to TRBJ2-1; 8 bases are shared with TRBD2. The CDR3 has 16 amino acids. Germline-derived CDR1 and CDR2 are LGHNA and YNFKEQ. Trimming at V came to 3 bases and at J to 1 base, leaving 5 bases not matched to a gene. CDR3 sequence reads: CASSQLLAASYNEQFF. The CDR3 coding sequence is TGTGCCAGCAGCCAGTTACTAGCGGCTTCCTACAATGAGCAGTTCTTC.

The count of this clone is one. This chain links TRBV7-3 with TRBJ2-6, with D perhaps TRBD1 (7 bases). Germline assignment: CDR1 SGHTA and CDR2 FQGTGA. V dropped 4 bases and J dropped 4 bases, with 11 bases sitting between them. The CDR3 length is 15 residues. The CDR3, as DNA: TGTGCCAGCAGCTCAGGGGGGACCGGGGCCAACGTCCTGACTTTC. Protein product: CASSSGGTGANVLTF. The full variable domain, in which reference TRBV7-3 and TRBJ2-6 provide the parts outside the CDR3, is GAGVSQTPSNKVTEKGKYVELRCDPISGHTALYWYRQSLGQGPEFLIYFQGTGAADDSGLPNDRFFAVRPEGSVSTLKIQRTERGDSAVYLCASSSGGTGANVLTFGAGSRLTVL.

This sequence joins TRBV10-2 and TRBJ2-7, with 7 positions matching TRBD1. V shed 10 bases, J shed 6 bases, and the junction held 3 bases outside the gene matches. This CDR3 contains 10 residues. Germline V gene data show CDR1 as WSHSY and CDR2 as SAAADI. The CDR3 nucleotides read TGCGCCATACGACAGGGCGAGCAGTACTTC. Residues: CAIRQGEQYF.

This chain joins TRBV5-1 and TRBJ2-7; D unclear. Per the germline V gene, CDR1 is SGHRS and CDR2 is YFSETQ. The CDR3 loop spans 13 amino acids. V lost 5 bases, J lost 0 bases, and 9 bases lay in between. CDR3 amino acids: CASRPSSSYEQYF. The CDR3 DNA reads TGCGCCAGCAGGCCTTCGAGCTCCTACGAGCAGTACTTC.

This rearrangement joins TRBV19 to TRBJ2-3; D is undetermined. Trimming took 3 bases from V and 5 from J, leaving 6 bases between them. The length of the CDR3 is 12 residues. Germline V lookup: CDR1 LNHDA, CDR2 SQIVND (reference sequence). The CDR3, as DNA: TGTGCCAGTAGTATGACCGAAGATACGCAGTATTTT. Its translation is CASSMTEDTQYF.

The chain carries TRBV27 and TRBJ1-1, with 8 bases identical to TRBD1. In germline, CDR1 is MNHEY, CDR2 SMNVEV (reference sequence). The CDR3 is 14 amino acids. With 4 bases clipped from V and 5 bases from J, the junction kept 6 bases outside the gene matches. Here the CDR3 DNA reads TGTGCCAGCAGTTCACAGGGGGGATGGACTGAAGCTTTCTTT. Translating gives CASSSQGGWTEAFF.

The V call is TRBV4-2, the J call TRBJ1-3; 8 nucleotides agree with TRBD1. The CDR3 length is 16 residues. Germline V gene data show CDR1 as LGHNA and CDR2 as YNFKEQ. Trimming took 3 bases from V and 7 from J; bases not matched to a gene: 11. CDR3 protein: CASSQQAGGASNTIYF. In DNA, the CDR3 is TGTGCCAGCAGCCAGCAGGCAGGGGGCGCGTCGAACACCATATATTTT.

The CDR3 loop is CASSIPVPNTEAFF. The DNA of the CDR3 is TGTGCCAGTAGTATCCCAGTTCCGAACACTGAAGCTTTCTTT. The rearrangement uses TRBV19 and TRBJ1-1; D call uncertain. Trimming stripped 3 bases from V and 1 base from J, with 9 bases between. Germline V lookup: CDR1 LNHDA, CDR2 SQIVND (reference sequence). The CDR3 loop spans 14 amino acids.

The J gene is TRBJ2-7, the V gene TRBV6-6, with D possibly being TRBD1 or TRBD2 (5 bases each). The CDR3 consists of 15 residues. Trimming left V 5 bases short and J 6 bases short, with 20 bases between. Germline lookup yields CDR1 MNHNY and CDR2 SVGAGI (reference sequence). The CDR3 DNA reads TGTGCCAGCAGTAACCCCCACGGGACCCCCGGCGAGCAGTACTTC. Translation: CASSNPHGTPGEQYF.

The chain recombines TRBV6-5 with TRBJ2-2; TRBD1 aligns across 10 bases. The CDR3 consists of 13 residues. The ends lost 10 bases at V and 4 bases at J; junction bases unmatched: 3. The V gene's germline CDR1 is MNHEY and CDR2 SVGAGI. CDR3: CATRTGGTGELFF. The DNA for the CDR3 is TGTGCCACCCGGACAGGGGGCACCGGGGAGCTGTTTTTT.

The gene calls are TRBV28 and TRBJ2-2, with a weak D call TRBD1 (6 bases). CDR3 length: 14 amino acids. V shed 6 bases and J shed 7 bases, with 15 bases lying between them. Germline CDR1 and CDR2: MDHEN and SYDVKM. The CDR3 bases are TGTGCCAGCAGCTGGGGGCTGGGGCACGGGGAGCTGTTTTTT. This codes for CASSWGLGHGELFF.

This clone was observed a single time. The chain has TRBV28 and TRBJ1-4; D gene unclear. V was pared by 4 bases and J by 13 bases, with 13 bases between. Germline CDR1 reads MDHEN; CDR2 reads SYDVKM. This CDR3 comprises 12 residues. CDR3 loop: CASSSGPLRLFF. The CDR3 DNA sequence: TGTGCCAGCAGTTCGGGCCCTCTTAGACTGTTTTTT.

The chain has TRBV6-6 and TRBJ2-7, with TRBD1 matching over 8 bases. The germline V gene encodes CDR1 MNHNY and CDR2 SVGAGI (reference sequence). V lost 0 bases and J lost 4; bases outside the gene matches: 5. The CDR3 has 15 amino acids. Here the CDR3 reads CASSYSQGARYEQYF. In nucleotides, the CDR3 is TGTGCCAGCAGTTACTCCCAGGGGGCGAGGTACGAGCAGTACTTC.

As concerns this clone: Other DNA sequences in this specimen translate into the identical CDR3. This chain connects TRBV9 to TRBJ2-5, with TRBD2 matching 10 bases. CDR3 length: 14 amino acids. The V and J ends lost 2 bases and 4 bases, in that order; junction bases with no gene match: 2. Germline V gene sequence: CDR1 SGDLS, CDR2 YYNGEE. The CDR3 loop is CASSVVAGGETQYF. CDR3 DNA: TGTGCCAGCAGCGTGGTAGCGGGAGGAGAGACCCAGTACTTC.